The T cell receptor beta chain described here comes from a study of blood T cell repertoires in COVID-19. V lost 5 bases to trimming and J lost 10 bases, with 18 bases between them. Germline loops: CDR1 SGHTA, CDR2 FQGNSA. This CDR3 has 15 residues. Profiled with immunoSEQ multiplex PCR; TCRdb holds only in-frame clones, not every one. The sample gives approximately 220,000 clones, 80% to 90% of which show up once; 4% to 6% is in the top ten. This clonotype originated in a woman in her fifties or sixties who had recovered from COVID-19. The V call is TRBV7-2, the J call TRBJ1-6; the D gene is possibly TRBD1 (6 bases). The source material was peripheral blood. The DNA for the CDR3 is TGTGCCAGCAGCGAGGAGGGGGGGGGCCGCTCACCCCTCCACTTT. This encodes CASSEEGGGRSPLHF.